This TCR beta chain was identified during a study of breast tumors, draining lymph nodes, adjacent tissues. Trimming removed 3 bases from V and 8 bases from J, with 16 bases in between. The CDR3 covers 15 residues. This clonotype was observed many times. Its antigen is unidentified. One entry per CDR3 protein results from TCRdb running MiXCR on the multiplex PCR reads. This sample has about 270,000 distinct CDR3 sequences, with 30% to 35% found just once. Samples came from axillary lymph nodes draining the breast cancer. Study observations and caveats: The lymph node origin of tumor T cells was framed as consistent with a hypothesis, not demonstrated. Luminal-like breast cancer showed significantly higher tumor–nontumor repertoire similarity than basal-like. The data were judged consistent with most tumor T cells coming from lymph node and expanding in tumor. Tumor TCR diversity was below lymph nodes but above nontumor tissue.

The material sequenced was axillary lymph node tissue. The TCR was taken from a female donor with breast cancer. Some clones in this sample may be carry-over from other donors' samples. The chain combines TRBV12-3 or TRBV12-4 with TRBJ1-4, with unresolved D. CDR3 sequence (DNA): TGTGCCAGCAGTTTCGAGGTCGTTGGACGGGAAAAACTGTTTTTT. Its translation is CASSFEVVGREKLFF.